These T cell receptor beta chains were read from a single sample in a study of blood T cell repertoires in COVID-19. Generated by immunoSEQ multiplex PCR, the TCRdb table keeps only in-frame clones and is missing some. The table shows around 240,000 clones, with roughly 88% occurring only once. The sample comprised PBMCs or T cells enriched from blood (not recorded which). The receptors were gathered from a woman in her fifties or sixties who had recovered from COVID-19. The CDR3 runs from the conserved cysteine through the conserved F or W. Fields, in order: J gene, D gene, V gene, CDR3 length, clone size, CDR3 protein, CDR3 DNA. D genes are given only for firm matches. Expanded clones are given a class, and other clones once, few, many or no size at all.

TRBJ2-2,.,TRBV6-1,15,.,CASSENRVVTGELFF,TGTGCCAGCAGTGAAAATCGGGTGGTCACCGGGGAGCTGTTTTTT
TRBJ2-7,TRBD1,TRBV27,14,.,CASSKGQGSYEQYF,TGTGCCAGCAGTAAAGGACAGGGTTCCTACGAGCAGTACTTC
TRBJ2-7,TRBD2,TRBV10-3,16,.,CAIRKSERGPPDEQYF,TGTGCCATCAGGAAATCAGAGCGGGGTCCTCCGGACGAGCAGTACTTC
TRBJ1-2,.,TRBV19,13,.,CASSIGTRYGYTF,TGTGCCAGTAGTATAGGGACACGCTATGGCTACACCTTC
TRBJ1-1,.,TRBV5-1,16,.,CASSLRAAGGNTEAFF,TGCGCCAGCAGCTTGCGGGCCGCCGGGGGAAACACTGAAGCTTTCTTT
TRBJ1-3,TRBD1,TRBV4-2,15,.,CASSQEDRVGYTIYF,TGTGCCAGCAGCCAAGAGGACAGGGTGGGATACACCATATATTTT
TRBJ2-7,TRBD2,TRBV5-1,14,.,CASSKLAGGGEQYF,TGCGCCAGCAGCAAACTAGCGGGAGGAGGCGAGCAGTACTTC
TRBJ2-1,.,TRBV11-2,16,.,CASSSRGTNPYNEQFF,TGTGCCAGCAGCTCCCGGGGGACCAACCCCTACAATGAGCAGTTCTTC
TRBJ1-5,TRBD1,TRBV6-1,16,.,CASSEGQGIGNQPQHF,TGTGCCAGCAGTGAGGGACAGGGGATAGGCAATCAGCCCCAGCATTTT
TRBJ1-2,TRBD1,TRBV29-1,13,.,CSVEIRGHFGYTF,TGCAGCGTTGAAATCAGGGGGCATTTTGGCTACACCTTC
TRBJ2-1,.,TRBV19,16,.,CASRSRPAGLNNEQFF,TGTGCCAGTAGGTCCCGGCCTGCGGGCTTAAACAATGAGCAGTTCTTC
TRBJ2-1,TRBD2,TRBV11-2,18,.,CASSEGGSGRGSYNEQFF,TGTGCCAGCAGCGAGGGAGGGAGCGGGAGAGGATCCTACAATGAGCAGTTCTTC
TRBJ2-1,.,TRBV5-6,13,.,CASSWVGANEQFF,TGTGCCAGCAGCTGGGTGGGGGCGAATGAGCAGTTCTTC
TRBJ2-7,TRBD2,TRBV14,19,.,CASSQEWGPSGSFFYEQYF,TGTGCCAGCAGCCAAGAATGGGGTCCTAGCGGGAGTTTTTTTTACGAGCAGTACTTC
TRBJ2-7,.,TRBV27,15,.,CASSLRGTSLYEQYF,TGTGCCAGCAGTTTAAGGGGAACGTCCCTCTACGAGCAGTACTTC
TRBJ2-7,TRBD2,TRBV7-9,14,once,CASRKPGLAREQYF,TGTGCCAGCAGAAAACCGGGACTAGCACGGGAGCAGTACTTC
TRBJ2-1,TRBD2,TRBV2,17,.,CASSAPVAGGSYNEQFF,TGTGCCAGCAGTGCTCCTGTAGCGGGAGGGTCCTACAATGAGCAGTTCTTC
TRBJ1-1,.,TRBV6-5,14,.,CASSPRGGHTEAFF,TGTGCCAGCAGCCCGAGGGGGGGGCACACTGAAGCTTTCTTT